Listed here are 28 T cell receptor beta chains from one sample, sequenced in a study of T cells in Graves' hyperthyroidism and ophthalmopathy. The TCR beta CDR3 regions underwent amplification using RNA transcripts as the source. In the first-round RT-PCR of the TCR CDR3, the HTBI primer set was used. Using its own MiXCR run on the multiplex PCR reads, TCRdb lists one record per CDR3 protein. The table records 480,000 or so distinct CDR3 sequences, about 45% of them present only once. Sequencing input: peripheral blood or thyroid tissue (not recorded which). These receptors all come from an adult woman with Graves' disease, either hyperthyroidism or ophthalmopathy (not recorded which).

V gene TRBV11-2 combines with J gene TRBJ2-7, with a weak D call TRBD1 (6 bases). This CDR3 is built from 17 residues. The V gene's germline CDR1 is SGHAT and CDR2 FQNNGV. The V and J ends lost 1 base and 5 bases respectively, with 21 bases between them. CDR3 residues: CASSLATGHRYFHEQYF. The CDR3 DNA reads TGTGCCAGCAGCTTAGCAACGGGACACCGTTACTTCCACGAGCAGTACTTC. Filled out from reference TRBV11-2 and TRBJ2-7, the complete variable domain reads EAGVAQSPRYKIIEKRQSVAFWCNPISGHATLYWYQQILGQGPKLLIQFQNNGVVDDSQLPKDRFSAERLKGVDSTLKIQPAKLEDSAVYLCASSLATGHRYFHEQYFGPGTRLTVT.

This clonotype was seen only a few times. The V call is TRBV6-5, the J call TRBJ1-2; a weak D match, TRBD1 (5 bases). The germline V gene encodes CDR1 MNHEY and CDR2 SVGAGI. The CDR3 sequence is 17 residues long. V gave up 2 bases and J gave up 0 bases, with 16 bases separating them. The CDR3 region is CASSYGHRGTPNYGYTF. The CDR3 DNA reads as TGTGCCAGCAGTTACGGACACAGAGGGACCCCTAACTATGGCTACACCTTC.

The chain recombines TRBV7-2 with TRBJ1-2; D uncertain. The length of the CDR3 is 14 residues. Trimming took off 5 bases at V and 2 bases at J, with 12 bases between the two ends. From germline, CDR1 is SGHTA and CDR2 FQGNSA. In nucleotides, the CDR3 is TGTGCCAGCAGCCCCGTGGCACAGAACTATGGCTACACCTTC. Encoded protein: CASSPVAQNYGYTF.

The V gene is TRBV2, the J gene TRBJ2-5; TRBD1 matches at 9 bases. The CDR3 length is 13 residues. V was pared by 5 bases and J by 11 bases, with 9 bases of the junction left unmatched. Germline CDR1 and CDR2: SNHLY and FYNNEI. CDR3 residues: CASSRRTGATQYF. Here the CDR3 DNA reads TGTGCCAGCAGTCGCCGGACAGGGGCGACACAGTACTTC.

This clonotype has at least ten counts. The chain combines TRBV6-6 with TRBJ2-5; possibly TRBD1 for D (5 bases). The CDR3 has 11 residues. Trimming left V 10 bases short and J 2 bases short, with 8 bases between. The germline gives CDR1 MNHNY, CDR2 SVGAGI (reference sequence). CDR3 in amino acids: CATGRQETQYF. CDR3 sequence (DNA): TGTGCCACAGGGCGGCAAGAGACCCAGTACTTC.

There are many counts of this clonotype. The chain combines TRBV5-1 with TRBJ2-7, with TRBD1 matching 12 bases. The junction had 8 bases not matched to a gene; V was cut back by 5 bases and J by 8 bases. CDR3 size: 14 residues. CDR1 is SGHRS and CDR2 is YFSETQ in the germline V gene. CDR3 protein: CASSRPGQGAQQYF. The CDR3 DNA follows: TGCGCCAGCAGTCGTCCGGGACAGGGGGCGCAGCAGTACTTC.

This clonotype was counted at least ten times. This sequence joins TRBV11-2 and TRBJ2-5; D is possibly TRBD2 (6 bases). Per the germline V gene, CDR1 is SGHAT and CDR2 is FQNNGV. V lost 1 base and J lost 7, with 16 bases in between. This CDR3 is 15 amino acids long. The CDR3 reads CASSLVKTRLPTQYF. The CDR3 DNA follows: TGTGCCAGCAGCTTAGTGAAGACTAGGCTCCCGACCCAGTACTTC.

This clonotype was detected many times. The chain couples TRBV6-5 to TRBJ1-6; TRBD1 matches at 9 bases. V lost 7 bases, J lost 11 bases, and 9 bases stayed unmatched. Germline values: CDR1 MNHEY, CDR2 SVGAGI. The CDR3 consists of 14 residues. CDR3 protein: CASNTGTGYAPLHF. The CDR3 region has the DNA TGTGCCAGCAATACCGGGACAGGGTATGCACCCCTCCACTTT.

Comments on this clonotype: This is likely a read error, given that the CDR3 carries no conserved phenylalanine or tryptophan at its end. The limits of the CDR3 on the DNA are not certain, so only TCRdb's listed CDR3 is given. This sequence joins TRBV10-3 and TRBJ2-5. Germline V gene lookup returns CDR1 ENHRY and CDR2 SYGVKD. The CDR3 totals 9 residues, both ends included. CDR3: CAISESANT.

This chain links TRBV10-2 with TRBJ2-2; either TRBD1 or TRBD2 may fit D (5 bases each). CDR1 WSHSY and CDR2 SAAADI come from the germline V gene. This CDR3 region has 14 residues. V dropped 8 bases and J dropped 4 bases, with 14 bases sitting between them. The DNA of the CDR3 is TGCGCCAGCGGGAAATCAGGGAGCACCGGGGAGCTGTTTTTT. Translated, it gives CASGKSGSTGELFF.

The table lists this clonotype with many counts. The CDR3 DNA reads TGTGCCAGCAGCACCTTTACGGGGGAGACCCAGTACTTC. Translated, it gives CASSTFTGETQYF. V and J are TRBV9 and TRBJ2-5, with D maybe TRBD2 (5 bases). CDR3 length: 13 residues. The V and J ends lost 4 bases and 5 bases respectively, with 12 bases between them. Germline V gene data show CDR1 as SGDLS and CDR2 as YYNGEE.

This clonotype was seen repeatedly, ten times or more. The V call is TRBV10-3, the J call TRBJ1-1; TRBD1 might be the D (6 bases). Between the trimmed V and J ends, which lost 10 bases and 1 base, there was a span of 13 bases. The length of the CDR3 is 13 residues. CDR1 is ENHRY and CDR2 is SYGVKD in the germline V gene. The CDR3, as DNA: TGTGCCACACCGGGACACAGGAACACTGAAGCTTTCTTT. Translating it yields CATPGHRNTEAFF.

The V and J genes are TRBV7-6 and TRBJ1-1; D is perhaps TRBD1 (5 bases). Germline-derived CDR1 and CDR2 are SGHVS and FNYEAQ. Between the trimmed V and J ends, which lost 5 bases and 3 bases, there was a span of 13 bases. There are 14 residues in the CDR3. DNA for the CDR3: TGTGCCAGCAGCCCGGGGACTCCTGACACTGAAGCTTTCTTT. It is translated as CASSPGTPDTEAFF.

This clonotype showed up just a few times. The chain employs TRBV7-2 and TRBJ2-2, with D perhaps matching TRBD1 (5 bases). This CDR3 is built from 13 residues. Germline CDR1 is SGHTA and CDR2 is FQGNSA. V was pared by 5 bases and J by 8 bases, with 12 bases between. CDR3 sequence reads: CASSPTGGGELFF. The CDR3 bases are TGTGCCAGCAGCCCTACAGGCGGTGGGGAGCTGTTTTTT.

This clonotype was seen ten or more times. The chain recombines TRBV6-1 with TRBJ2-7; 9 positions agree with TRBD1. Germline values: CDR1 MNHNS, CDR2 SASEGT. Losses at the gene ends were 4 bases for V and 2 bases for J; bases not matched to a gene: 15. The CDR3 runs 18 residues. CDR3 sequence: CASSVTLTGGVRTYEQYF. The CDR3 DNA reads as TGTGCCAGCAGTGTCACGCTTACAGGGGGCGTGAGGACCTACGAGCAGTACTTC.

This clonotype was counted a single time. This chain uses TRBV14 with TRBJ2-5, with TRBD2 identical over 7 bases. The germline V gene encodes CDR1 SGHDN and CDR2 FVKESK. Losses at the gene ends were 6 bases for V and 5 bases for J; bases not matched to a gene: 12. CDR3 length: 15 amino acids. The CDR3: CASSRYLGGPETQYF. CDR3 in DNA: TGTGCCAGCAGTCGCTATCTGGGAGGGCCGGAGACCCAGTACTTC.

The chain is built from TRBV2 and TRBJ2-5; 10 nucleotides align to TRBD1. V shed 7 bases, J shed 2 bases, and the junction held 7 bases outside the gene matches. CDR1 is SNHLY, CDR2 FYNNEI, per germline. There are 15 residues in the CDR3. The CDR3, as DNA: TGTGCCAGCACCCGAGGACAGGGGGTACAAGAGACCCAGTACTTC. Residues: CASTRGQGVQETQYF.

The chain carries TRBV29-1 and TRBJ1-1; D gene ambiguous. This CDR3 has 13 residues. The germline CDR1 and CDR2 sequences are SQVTM and ANQGSEA. The CDR3 bases are TGCAGTGAAGCGGAACGGATGAACACTGAAGCTTTCTTT. This codes for CSEAERMNTEAFF.

Regarding this clonotype: Because the CDR3's place on the DNA is in doubt, the DNA is left out and the CDR3 is given as listed by TCRdb. CDR3 sequence: CASSHREAGSCFF. The chain uses TRBV7-9 and TRBJ2-2; the table's D call of TRBD2 was not tested on the DNA. Germline V gene lookup returns CDR1 SEHNR and CDR2 FQNEAQ (reference sequence). The CDR3 totals 13 residues, both ends included.

This rearrangement joins TRBV24-1 to TRBJ2-5; D is possibly TRBD1 or TRBD2 (5 bases each). CDR1 and CDR2 (germline): KGHDR, SFDVKD. V lost 0 bases and J lost 9, with 19 bases in between. This CDR3 is 16 amino acids long. CDR3 protein: CATSDLRDPYNQPQYF. For the CDR3, the DNA is TGTGCCACCAGTGATTTGAGGGACCCCTACAATCAGCCCCAGTACTTC.

The chain carries TRBV2 and TRBJ1-5; the D is unclear. Germline V CDR1 and CDR2: SNHLY, FYNNEI. Trimming stripped 2 bases from V and 13 bases from J, with 18 bases between. The CDR3 is 14 residues long. CDR3 protein: CASSERTLWTLQHF. CDR3 DNA: TGTGCCAGCAGTGAAAGAACTTTGTGGACCCTACAGCATTTT. The full variable domain, completed using reference TRBV2 and TRBJ1-5, is EPEVTQTPSHQVTQMGQEVILRCVPISNHLYFYWYRQILGQKVEFLVSFYNNEISEKSEIFDDQFSVERPDGSNFTLKIRSTKLEDSAMYFCASSERTLWTLQHFGDGTRLSIL.

This clonotype occurred a few times. The V call is TRBV7-9, the J call TRBJ1-1; D not resolved. The V end was cut by 5 bases, the J end by 6 bases, with 28 bases between. CDR1 and CDR2 from the germline V gene are SEHNR and FQNEAQ (reference sequence). The CDR3 consists of 18 residues. CDR3 amino acids: CASSPSNYPAPPEAEAFF. The CDR3 coding sequence is TGTGCCAGCAGCCCGTCAAATTACCCCGCCCCACCAGAGGCTGAAGCTTTCTTT.

Comment on this clonotype: A read error is possible here, since a much larger clone lies one base away. This chain connects TRBV2 to TRBJ2-5; the match to TRBD2 covers 11 bases. CDR3 size: 17 residues. Trimming at V came to 6 bases and at J to 2 bases, leaving 11 bases not matched to a gene. The germline CDR1 and CDR2 sequences are SNHLY and FYNNEI. The CDR3 reads CASRSGTSGILQETQYF. CDR3 nucleotides: TGTGCCAGCAGGTCCGGGACTAGCGGTATCCTGCAAGAGACCCAGTACTTC.

This clonotype was detected ten times or more. This rearrangement joins TRBV20-1 to TRBJ2-2, with a tentative D call TRBD2 (5 bases). The V end lost 3 bases, the J end lost 6 bases, and 14 bases lay between the germline ends. The CDR3 extends over 14 amino acids. Germline values: CDR1 DFQATT, CDR2 SNEGSKA (reference sequence). The CDR3 loop reads CSASSSSRAGELFF. The CDR3 nucleotides are TGCAGTGCTAGTTCCTCTAGCCGGGCCGGGGAGCTGTTTTTT.

In its sample, this clonotype was seen many times. This chain joins TRBV15 and TRBJ2-2; tentative D call: TRBD1 (5 bases). The CDR3 contains 15 residues. CDR1 and CDR2 from the germline V gene are LNHNV and YYDKDF (reference sequence). Trimming shortened V by 5 bases and J by 2 bases, and 12 bases separated the two germline ends. The CDR3 sequence is CATSFDSYNTGELFF. The CDR3 DNA reads as TGTGCCACCAGCTTCGACAGTTACAACACCGGGGAGCTGTTTTTT.

The chain recombines TRBV2 with TRBJ2-5; D is unclear. Germline CDR1 SNHLY, CDR2 FYNNEI. V gave up 7 bases and J gave up 6 bases, with 18 bases separating them. The length of the CDR3 is 14 residues. CDR3 sequence: CASTDTPTSKTQYF. In DNA form, the CDR3 reads TGTGCCAGCACCGACACCCCCACGTCTAAGACCCAGTACTTC. Together with reference TRBV2 and TRBJ2-5, the CDR3 gives the full variable domain: EPEVTQTPSHQVTQMGQEVILRCVPISNHLYFYWYRQILGQKVEFLVSFYNNEISEKSEIFDDQFSVERPDGSNFTLKIRSTKLEDSAMYFCASTDTPTSKTQYFGPGTRLLVL.

This clonotype was counted between two and nine times. The V and J genes are TRBV10-3 and TRBJ2-7; D is uncertain. With 1 base removed from V and 2 bases from J, the gap between germline ends came to 9 bases. Germline V gives CDR1 ENHRY, CDR2 SYGVKD. This CDR3 is built from 14 residues. The CDR3: CAISEFKGTYEQYF. CDR3 sequence (DNA): TGTGCCATCAGTGAGTTCAAGGGAACCTACGAGCAGTACTTC.

With respect to this clonotype: A read error may explain this, as a much larger clone is one base away. The chain has TRBV5-1 and TRBJ2-5, with 9 bases identical to TRBD2. Germline V CDR1 and CDR2: SGHRS, YFSETQ. The CDR3 sequence is 15 residues long. The V and J ends lost 4 bases and 3 bases, in that order; junction bases with no gene match: 7. CDR3 coding DNA: TGCGCCAGCAGCCTCATGTGGACTAGCGAAGAGACCCAGTACTTC. Protein sequence: CASSLMWTSEETQYF. Variable domain in full (rest from reference TRBV5-1 and TRBJ2-5): KAGVTQTPRYLIKTRGQQVTLSCSPISGHRSVSWYQQTPGQGLQFLFEYFSETQRNKGNFPGRFSGRQFSNSRSEMNVSTLELGDSALYLCASSLMWTSEETQYFGPGTRLLVL.